This TCR beta chain is from a study of T cell responses to AZD1222 COVID-19 vaccine. Broader study findings: Clonal diversity was possibly underestimated, and the donors were mostly white British, with more females.

TCRdb keeps only in-frame clones here, not all; method: immunoSEQ multiplex PCR. Of 140,000 to 150,000 clones listed, approximately 89% are singletons. Notes on this clone: Its matching antigen is unknown.

J gave up 3 bases and V 1 base, and 5 bases lay outside the gene matches. CDR3 size: 16 residues. In germline, CDR1 is SGHVS, CDR2 FQNEAQ. This chain links TRBV7-8 with TRBJ2-3; 9 nucleotides line up with TRBD2. The TCR sequence derives from an adult in good health. The specimen was peripheral blood, collected on day 0 of AZD1222 vaccination. The CDR3 coding sequence is TGTGCCAGCAGCTTAGTCCCTAGCGGGACGACAGATACGCAGTATTTT. Protein: CASSLVPSGTTDTQYF.